These 23 T cell receptor beta chains were all obtained from the same sample, sequenced in a study of CD8 T cells in ankylosing spondylitis. TCRdb fed the 5' RACE reads into MiXCR, producing one record per CDR3 protein. The sample has some 200,000 distinct CDR3 sequences, around a sixth seen once. Sequenced: blood, either unsorted or a sorted T cell fraction (not recorded which). The receptors derive from a male donor aged 5 to 30 with ankylosing spondylitis or in good health (not recorded which).

This clonotype was observed at least ten times. V is TRBV7-2 and J is TRBJ2-2; D may match TRBD1 or TRBD2 (5 bases each). CDR3 length: 15 amino acids. Trimming shortened V by 2 bases and J by 6 bases, and 13 bases separated the two germline ends. From germline, CDR1 is SGHTA and CDR2 FQGNSA. The chain's CDR3 is CASSLFAGAPGELFF. The CDR3 nucleotides read TGTGCCAGCAGCTTATTTGCCGGGGCGCCCGGGGAGCTGTTTTTT.

This clonotype was found many times. This sequence joins TRBV12-3 or TRBV12-4 and TRBJ1-5; a possible D gene is TRBD1 (6 bases). Between the trimmed V and J ends, which lost 3 bases and 6 bases, there was a span of 12 bases. The CDR3 runs 14 residues. Here the CDR3 reads CASSLGQGTQPQHF. As DNA, the CDR3 is TGTGCCAGCAGTTTGGGGCAGGGGACTCAGCCCCAGCATTTT.

This clonotype showed up many times. This chain uses TRBV7-8 with TRBJ2-1; the match to TRBD2 covers 7 bases. The CDR3 has 14 amino acids. Germline assignment: CDR1 SGHVS and CDR2 FQNEAQ. The V segment lost 6 bases and the J segment 1 base; nucleotides outside the gene matches: 3. The CDR3 is CASRLGGSYNEQFF. In DNA, the CDR3 is TGTGCCAGCAGGCTGGGGGGGTCCTACAATGAGCAGTTCTTC.

This clonotype was counted at least ten times. V usage is TRBV5-1 and J usage is TRBJ2-3, with 7 positions matching TRBD2. The ends lost 4 bases at V and 5 bases at J; junction bases unmatched: 13. The CDR3 covers 16 residues. Germline V gene data show CDR1 as SGHRS and CDR2 as YFSETQ. The CDR3: CASSPTGAGVGDTQYF. The CDR3 DNA reads as TGCGCCAGCAGCCCTACCGGGGCGGGAGTTGGAGATACGCAGTATTTT.

This clonotype was picked up many times. The chain employs TRBV12-3 or TRBV12-4 and TRBJ1-2, with a possible D match to TRBD1 (5 bases). V lost 5 bases, J lost 6 bases, and 19 bases lay in between. The CDR3 has 15 residues. The CDR3 DNA reads TGTGCCAGCAGTCATGGACGGGACCCCACGCATGGCTACACCTTC. This sequence encodes CASSHGRDPTHGYTF.

This clonotype has at least ten counts. V is TRBV11-2 and J is TRBJ2-7; no firm D call. This CDR3 contains 16 residues. The germline gives CDR1 SGHAT, CDR2 FQNNGV. Trimming cost V 6 bases and J 3 bases, with 21 bases left between them. CDR3 region: CASSTTSAGFYYEQYV. CDR3 nucleotide sequence: TGTGCCAGCAGTACCACCTCCGCCGGGTTCTACTACGAGCAGTACGTC.

Ten or more counts support this clonotype. The chain carries TRBV10-3 and TRBJ1-5; the D is unclear. The CDR3 length is 13 residues. Germline V CDR1 and CDR2: ENHRY, SYGVKD. V lost 0 bases, J lost 6 bases, and 6 bases lay in between. CDR3 nucleotide sequence: TGTGCCATCAGTGAGTCGTATAGTCAGCCCCAGCATTTT. Translated: CAISESYSQPQHF.

Many counts were recorded for this clonotype. This chain uses TRBV20-1 with TRBJ2-7; 9 nucleotides line up with TRBD2. This CDR3 is 15 amino acids long. V trimming: 3 bases; J trimming: 2 bases; junction bases outside the gene matches: 8. The germline V gene encodes CDR1 DFQATT and CDR2 SNEGSKA (reference sequence). The CDR3 DNA follows: TGCAGTGCTAGCGGACTAGCGAAAAGTACCTACGAGCAGTACTTC. Translated: CSASGLAKSTYEQYF.

This clonotype was observed many times. The V gene is TRBV5-1, the J gene TRBJ2-1; D might be TRBD1 or TRBD2, each matching 6 bases. In germline, CDR1 is SGHRS, CDR2 YFSETQ. V lost 0 bases to trimming and J lost 9 bases, with 16 bases between them. The CDR3 runs 15 residues. The CDR3 DNA reads as TGCGCCAGCAGCTTGGGGGAGAAAGGGGGGAGTGAGCAGTTCTTC. Its translation: CASSLGEKGGSEQFF.

This clonotype was recorded many times. The chain uses TRBV7-9 and TRBJ2-1; D unresolved. CDR3 length equals 11 residues. CDR1 is SEHNR, CDR2 FQNEAQ, per germline (reference sequence). V lost 2 bases to trimming and J lost 15 bases, with 11 bases between them. The CDR3 nucleotides are TGTGCCAGCAGCTTACCAGCCCCGGCGTTCTTC. Residues: CASSLPAPAFF.

This clonotype was seen many times. CDR3 region: CASHAGRLPFSEQYV. The CDR3 region has the DNA TGCGCCAGCCACGCGGGGAGACTACCATTTTCCGAGCAGTACGTC. The chain has TRBV5-1 and TRBJ2-7, with TRBD2 as a possible D gene (6 bases). V dropped 7 bases and J dropped 6 bases, with 23 bases sitting between them. Per the germline V gene, CDR1 is SGHRS and CDR2 is YFSETQ. The CDR3 consists of 15 residues.

This clonotype has ten or more counts. The chain employs TRBV6-6 and TRBJ2-1; 8 bases are a match to TRBD1. CDR1 is MNHNY and CDR2 is SVGAGI in the germline V gene (reference sequence). The CDR3 is made up of 17 amino acids. Trimming cost V 6 bases and J 4 bases; bases outside gene matches: 14. CDR3 protein: CASRNLEWDRIYNEQFF. CDR3 in DNA: TGTGCCAGCAGAAACCTAGAGTGGGACAGGATTTACAATGAGCAGTTCTTC.

This clonotype was seen many times. V usage is TRBV7-3 and J usage is TRBJ2-1, with 8 bases lining up with TRBD2. Germline V gene lookup returns CDR1 SGHTA and CDR2 FQGTGA. The length of the CDR3 is 15 residues. J lost 4 bases, V lost 2 bases, and 4 bases had no gene match. The CDR3 loop is CASSLRGGTYNEQFF. CDR3 DNA: TGTGCCAGCAGCTTACGCGGGGGGACTTACAATGAGCAGTTCTTC.

This clonotype was recorded at least ten times. The chain joins TRBV6-5 to TRBJ2-3; TRBD1 matches at 7 bases. The CDR3 contains 13 residues. CDR1 MNHEY and CDR2 SVGAGI come from the germline V gene. V lost 5 bases and J lost 13; bases outside the gene matches: 12. As DNA, the CDR3 is TGTGCCAGCAGTGGACAGGACTCCTCGGGGAAGTATTTT. Translation gives CASSGQDSSGKYF.

This clonotype was detected many times. The chain carries TRBV24-1 and TRBJ2-5, with TRBD1 matching over 9 bases. The J segment lost 5 bases and the V segment lost 7 bases, leaving 4 bases of the junction unmatched. This CDR3 has 13 amino acids. Germline V gives CDR1 KGHDR, CDR2 SFDVKD. The CDR3 sequence is CATRGQGLETQYF. CDR3 nucleotide sequence: TGTGCCACCAGAGGACAGGGGCTTGAGACCCAGTACTTC.

The rearrangement joins TRBV29-1 to TRBJ2-3, with 8 bases aligning to TRBD1. This CDR3 has 12 residues. Germline CDR1 reads SQVTM; CDR2 reads ANQGSEA. The J segment lost 6 bases and the V segment lost 6 bases, leaving 5 bases of the junction unmatched. Here the CDR3 reads CSVRTGSDTQYF. In DNA form, the CDR3 reads TGCAGCGTCCGGACAGGGTCCGATACGCAGTATTTT.

This clonotype was counted ten times or more. The chain couples TRBV7-9 to TRBJ2-3; D remains ambiguous. The CDR3 is made up of 13 amino acids. Germline lookup yields CDR1 SEHNR and CDR2 FQNEAQ (reference sequence). The V and J ends lost 10 bases and 1 base respectively, with 12 bases between them. The CDR3 bases are TGTGCCAACTCTCCAGGAGGCACAGATACGCAGTATTTT. Translation gives CANSPGGTDTQYF.

The chain carries TRBV27 and TRBJ1-2; TRBD1 agrees at 7 bases. The germline CDR1 and CDR2 sequences are MNHEY and SMNVEV (reference sequence). This CDR3 is built from 13 residues. Losses at the gene ends were 5 bases for V and 4 bases for J; bases not matched to a gene: 4. CDR3 loop: CASSVQGSYGYTF. Written as DNA, the CDR3 is TGTGCCAGCAGTGTACAGGGGTCCTATGGCTACACCTTC.

CDR3 protein: CASSPRSGTSGSNWNEQFF. CDR3 DNA: TGTGCCAGCTCACCACGCTCCGGGACTAGCGGGAGTAACTGGAATGAGCAGTTCTTC. V is TRBV18 and J is TRBJ2-1; the match to TRBD2 covers 14 bases. The CDR3 contains 19 residues. The ends lost 1 base at V and 7 bases at J; junction bases unmatched: 12. The V gene's germline CDR1 is KGHSH and CDR2 LQKENI.

The rearrangement links TRBV20-1 to TRBJ2-5; 11 bases are shared with TRBD2. The CDR3 is 14 amino acids. In germline, CDR1 is DFQATT, CDR2 SNEGSKA (reference sequence). V trimming: 5 bases; J trimming: 5 bases; junction bases outside the gene matches: 7. The CDR3 bases are TGCAGTGCTCGCACCGGGACTAGCGGTGAGACCCAGTACTTC. Its translation: CSARTGTSGETQYF.

The rearrangement joins TRBV2 to TRBJ2-3; D gene unclear. The CDR3 covers 10 residues. Trimming took 4 bases from V and 10 from J, leaving 6 bases between them. Germline V CDR1 and CDR2: SNHLY, FYNNEI. This chain's CDR3 is CASSVGSQYF. The CDR3 DNA reads as TGTGCCAGCAGTGTTGGATCGCAGTATTTT.

This clonotype showed up many times. The chain's CDR3 is CASSYPSAPSHAGDNEQFF. CDR3 DNA: TGTGCCAGCAGTTACCCGTCGGCACCCTCCCACGCGGGAGACAATGAGCAGTTCTTC. This chain uses TRBV6-5 with TRBJ2-1; TRBD2 agrees at 7 bases. The CDR3 has 19 residues. Germline CDR1 is MNHEY and CDR2 is SVGAGI. The V gene end was trimmed by 2 bases and the J gene end by 5 bases; junction bases not matched to a gene: 18.

This clonotype was counted ten times or more. This chain uses TRBV7-3 with TRBJ2-2, with D possibly matching TRBD2 (6 bases). CDR1 and CDR2 from the germline V gene are SGHTA and FQGTGA. There are 13 residues in the CDR3. V shed 8 bases and J shed 7 bases, with 14 bases lying between them. The CDR3 spells CASSGGAGGELFF. The CDR3 DNA follows: TGTGCCAGCTCTGGCGGGGCAGGCGGGGAGCTGTTTTTT.